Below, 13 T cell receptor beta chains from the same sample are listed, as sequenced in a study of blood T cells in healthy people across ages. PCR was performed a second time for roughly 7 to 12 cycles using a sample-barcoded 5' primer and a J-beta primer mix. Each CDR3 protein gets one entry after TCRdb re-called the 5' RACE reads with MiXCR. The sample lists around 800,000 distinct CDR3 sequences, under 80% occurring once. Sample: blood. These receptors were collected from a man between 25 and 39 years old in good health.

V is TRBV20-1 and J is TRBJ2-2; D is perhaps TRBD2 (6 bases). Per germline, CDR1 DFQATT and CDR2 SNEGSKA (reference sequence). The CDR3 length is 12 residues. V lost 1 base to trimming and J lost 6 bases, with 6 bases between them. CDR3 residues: CSARAGAGELFF. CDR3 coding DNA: TGCAGTGCTAGAGCGGGGGCCGGGGAGCTGTTTTTT.

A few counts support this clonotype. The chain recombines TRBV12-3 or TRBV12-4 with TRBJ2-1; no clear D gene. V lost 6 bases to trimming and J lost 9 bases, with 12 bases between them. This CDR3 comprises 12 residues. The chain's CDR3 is CASSYGWPEQFF. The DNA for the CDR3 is TGTGCCAGCAGCTACGGTTGGCCTGAGCAGTTCTTC.

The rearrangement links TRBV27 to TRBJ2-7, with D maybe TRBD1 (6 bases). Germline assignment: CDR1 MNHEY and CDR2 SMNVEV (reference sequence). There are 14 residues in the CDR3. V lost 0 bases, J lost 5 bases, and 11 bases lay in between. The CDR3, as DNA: TGTGCCAGCAGTTTATCGAACAGGGTCAACGAGCAGTACTTC. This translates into CASSLSNRVNEQYF.

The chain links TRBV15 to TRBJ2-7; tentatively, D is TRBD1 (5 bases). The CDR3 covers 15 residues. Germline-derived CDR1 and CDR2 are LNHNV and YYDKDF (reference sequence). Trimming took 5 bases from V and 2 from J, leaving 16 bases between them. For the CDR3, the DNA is TGTGCCACCAGCCGAAGAAGGACGGACACCTACGAGCAGTACTTC. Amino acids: CATSRRRTDTYEQYF. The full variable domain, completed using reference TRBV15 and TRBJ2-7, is DAMVIQNPRYQVTQFGKPVTLSCSQTLNHNVMYWYQQKSSQAPKLLFHYYDKDFNNEADTPDNFQSRRPNTSFCFLDIRSPGLGDTAMYLCATSRRRTDTYEQYFGPGTRLTVT.

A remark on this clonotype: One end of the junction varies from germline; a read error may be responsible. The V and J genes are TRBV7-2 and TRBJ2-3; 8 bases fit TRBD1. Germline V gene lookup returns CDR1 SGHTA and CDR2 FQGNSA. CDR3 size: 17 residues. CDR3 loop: CASSFRGLAGNTETQYF. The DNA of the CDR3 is TGTGCCAGCAGCTTCAGGGGGCTGGCGGGGAACACAGAGACGCAGTATTTT.

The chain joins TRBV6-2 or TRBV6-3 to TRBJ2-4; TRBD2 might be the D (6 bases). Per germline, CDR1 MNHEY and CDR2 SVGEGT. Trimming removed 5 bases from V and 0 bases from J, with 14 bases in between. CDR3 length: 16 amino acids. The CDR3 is CASSTSRGVAKNIQYF. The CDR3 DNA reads TGTGCCAGCAGTACTTCCCGCGGGGTAGCCAAAAACATTCAGTACTTC.

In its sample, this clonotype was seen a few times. CDR3 region: CSVRVPSDYGYTF. In DNA form, the CDR3 reads TGCAGCGTTAGGGTACCGTCCGATTATGGCTACACCTTC. V is TRBV29-1 and J is TRBJ1-2; the D is unclear. V was trimmed by 5 bases and J by 5 bases, leaving 15 bases between them. Germline CDR1 SQVTM, CDR2 ANQGSEA. This CDR3 comprises 13 residues.

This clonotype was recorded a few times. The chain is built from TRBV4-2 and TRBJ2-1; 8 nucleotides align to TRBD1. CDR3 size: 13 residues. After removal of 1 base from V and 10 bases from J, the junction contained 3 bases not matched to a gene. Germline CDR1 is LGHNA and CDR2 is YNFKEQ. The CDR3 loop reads CASSQGQGREQFF. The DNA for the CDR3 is TGTGCCAGCAGCCAAGGACAGGGGCGGGAGCAGTTCTTC.

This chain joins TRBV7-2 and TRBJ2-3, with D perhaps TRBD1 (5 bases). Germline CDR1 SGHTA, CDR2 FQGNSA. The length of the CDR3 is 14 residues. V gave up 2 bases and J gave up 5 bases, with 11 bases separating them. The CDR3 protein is CASSLNQGLDTQYF. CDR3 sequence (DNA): TGTGCCAGCAGCTTAAACCAGGGATTAGATACGCAGTATTTT.

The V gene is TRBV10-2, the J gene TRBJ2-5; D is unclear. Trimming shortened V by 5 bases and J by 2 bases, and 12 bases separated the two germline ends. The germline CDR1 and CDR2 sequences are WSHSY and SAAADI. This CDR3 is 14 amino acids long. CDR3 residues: CASSTTTVQETQYF. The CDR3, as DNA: TGCGCCAGCAGTACAACGACTGTACAAGAGACCCAGTACTTC.

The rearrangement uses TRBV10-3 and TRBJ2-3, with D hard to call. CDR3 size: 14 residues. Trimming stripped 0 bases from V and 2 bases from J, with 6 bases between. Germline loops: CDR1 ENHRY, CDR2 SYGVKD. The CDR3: CAISESPDTDTQYF. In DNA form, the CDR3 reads TGTGCCATCAGTGAGTCACCAGACACAGATACGCAGTATTTT.

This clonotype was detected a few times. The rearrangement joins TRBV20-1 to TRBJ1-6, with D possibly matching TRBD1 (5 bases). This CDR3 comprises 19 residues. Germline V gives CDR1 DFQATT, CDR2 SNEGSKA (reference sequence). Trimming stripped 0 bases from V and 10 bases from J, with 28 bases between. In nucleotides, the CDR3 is TGCAGTGCTAGAGATCTTTGGCGGCCCGGGACTCTGAGGGGCTCACCCCTCCACTTT. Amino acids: CSARDLWRPGTLRGSPLHF.

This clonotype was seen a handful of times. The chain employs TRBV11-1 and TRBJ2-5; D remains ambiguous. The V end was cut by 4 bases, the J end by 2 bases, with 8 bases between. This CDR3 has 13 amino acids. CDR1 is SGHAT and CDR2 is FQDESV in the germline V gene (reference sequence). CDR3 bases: TGTGCCAGCAGCTCAGCAGGACAAGAGACCCAGTACTTC. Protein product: CASSSAGQETQYF.